Below are 18 T cell receptor beta chains sequenced from a single sample in a study of Ad26.COV2.S vaccination and SARS-CoV-2 variants. Treatment here: over 15 received Ad26.COV2.S at low or high dose, single or two shots; 5 received placebo; per-sample allocation not given. Day 63 after the first injection of vaccine or placebo was the sampling time. TCRdb keeps only in-frame clones here, not all; method: immunoSEQ multiplex PCR. This sample carries 290,000 or so clones, around 87% of them seen once, and the ten largest clones take around 3.5%. Here the sequenced sample was peripheral blood, taken in a trial of Ad26.COV2.S vaccine versus placebo. All receptors come from a person between 18 and 65 years old who received the Ad26.COV2.S COVID-19 vaccine or a placebo.

The chain combines TRBV7-9 with TRBJ2-7, with a tentative D call TRBD1 (6 bases). This CDR3 is 11 amino acids long. The germline CDR1 and CDR2 sequences are SEHNR and FQNEAQ (reference sequence). V dropped 4 bases and J dropped 9 bases, with 10 bases sitting between them. The CDR3 sequence: CASSSEGGQYF. The CDR3 region has the DNA TGTGCCAGCAGCTCCGAAGGGGGGCAGTACTTC.

The J gene is TRBJ2-1, the V gene TRBV2; 11 nucleotides match TRBD1. V lost 6 bases and J lost 5; bases outside the gene matches: 6. CDR3 size: 15 residues. Germline V gives CDR1 SNHLY, CDR2 FYNNEI. The CDR3, as DNA: TGTGCCAGCAGGCCCGGGACAGGGGGAAACAATGAGCAGTTCTTC. Translating gives CASRPGTGGNNEQFF.

The chain links TRBV4-1 to TRBJ2-7; perhaps TRBD1 as D (6 bases). The CDR3 spans 15 residues. Germline V lookup: CDR1 MGHRA, CDR2 YSYEKL. V was trimmed by 1 base and J by 9 bases, leaving 19 bases between them. DNA for the CDR3: TGCGCCAGCAGCCAAGGCACAGGGCGGGCCGCCGTGCAGTACTTC. Translation gives CASSQGTGRAAVQYF.

The gene calls are TRBV18 and TRBJ2-2, with 7 bases matching TRBD1. CDR3 length equals 15 residues. The V segment lost 3 bases and the J segment 0 bases; nucleotides outside the gene matches: 1. Per germline, CDR1 KGHSH and CDR2 LQKENI. DNA for the CDR3: TGTGCCAGCTCACCGCAGGGGGCGAACACCGGGGAGCTGTTTTTT. This codes for CASSPQGANTGELFF.

This clone occurred a few times. Here the CDR3 reads CASSRQLLSYEQYF. The CDR3 DNA is TGCGCCAGCAGCCGACAGTTACTCTCCTACGAGCAGTACTTC. J is TRBJ2-7 and V is TRBV4-3; D is perhaps TRBD1 (5 bases). The CDR3 covers 14 residues. The germline CDR1 and CDR2 sequences are LGHNA and YSLEER. With 4 bases removed from V and 0 bases from J, the gap between germline ends came to 10 bases.

The chain employs TRBV5-4 and TRBJ2-7; the D call may be TRBD1 or TRBD2 (6 bases each). Trimming removed 5 bases at V and 6 bases at J, with 15 bases between. Germline CDR1 is SGHNT and CDR2 is YYREEE (reference sequence). This CDR3 region has 13 residues. CDR3 in amino acids: CASSSARGPEQYF. The CDR3 DNA reads TGTGCCAGCAGTTCAGCTCGGGGGCCCGAGCAGTACTTC.

The chain links TRBV3-1 (or the pseudogene TRBV3-2) to TRBJ1-1; 8 nucleotides line up with TRBD1. This CDR3 comprises 15 residues. After removal of 4 bases from V and 1 base from J, the junction contained 5 bases not matched to a gene. From germline, CDR1 is LGHDT and CDR2 YNNKEL (reference sequence). The CDR3 region is CASSPGQGGNTEAFF. The CDR3 DNA sequence: TGTGCCAGCAGCCCAGGACAGGGAGGGAACACTGAAGCTTTCTTT.

DNA of the CDR3: TGTGCCAGCAGCTTACGACTAGCGGGAAACGAGCAGTACTTC. This codes for CASSLRLAGNEQYF. The chain is built from TRBV7-8 and TRBJ2-7; 11 nucleotides match TRBD2. This CDR3 has 14 amino acids. Germline assignment: CDR1 SGHVS and CDR2 FQNEAQ. V was clipped by 2 bases and J by 5 bases; unmatched bases: 2.

The J gene is TRBJ1-3, the V gene TRBV6-5; no reliable D call. V lost 7 bases and J lost 2, with 9 bases in between. Germline V gives CDR1 MNHEY, CDR2 SVGAGI. This CDR3 contains 13 residues. The CDR3 sequence: CASKRTPGNTIYF. The CDR3 DNA reads TGTGCCAGCAAAAGGACGCCTGGAAACACCATATATTTT.

The chain carries TRBV2 and TRBJ2-1; TRBD2 matches 11 bases. This CDR3 region has 17 residues. The V segment lost 2 bases and the J segment 10 bases; nucleotides outside the gene matches: 13. CDR1 is SNHLY and CDR2 is FYNNEI in the germline V gene. CDR3 residues: CASSEILTSGRRSEQFF. The CDR3 DNA reads TGTGCCAGCAGTGAAATCCTCACTAGCGGGAGACGATCCGAGCAGTTCTTC.

This clone has only one observation. This rearrangement joins TRBV10-3 to TRBJ2-5, with no clear D. Trimming cost V 6 bases and J 1 base, with 12 bases left between them. CDR3 length equals 14 residues. Germline V gives CDR1 ENHRY, CDR2 SYGVKD. The CDR3 DNA follows: TGTGCCATCAGCTCCTTCCAGTCCCAAGAGACCCAGTACTTC. It yields the protein CAISSFQSQETQYF.

The J gene is TRBJ1-2, the V gene TRBV7-2, with a tentative D call TRBD1 (6 bases). V lost 3 bases, J lost 4 bases, and 9 bases lay in between. The CDR3 covers 13 residues. From germline, CDR1 is SGHTA and CDR2 FQGNSA. DNA of the CDR3: TGTGCCAGCAGCTTGATCAGGGGCTATGGCTACACCTTC. This translates into CASSLIRGYGYTF.

V is TRBV3-1 (or the pseudogene TRBV3-2) and J is TRBJ1-1; D ambiguous. The CDR3 is made up of 13 amino acids. Trimming shortened V by 0 bases and J by 0 bases, and 2 bases separated the two germline ends. The germline gives CDR1 LGHDT, CDR2 YNNKEL (reference sequence). DNA for the CDR3: TGTGCCAGCAGCCAAGAGTTGAACACTGAAGCTTTCTTT. Protein sequence: CASSQELNTEAFF.

The J gene is TRBJ1-1, the V gene TRBV6-5; D ambiguous. V lost 8 bases and J lost 1, with 14 bases in between. Per the germline V gene, CDR1 is MNHEY and CDR2 is SVGAGI. This CDR3 spans 14 amino acids. CDR3 loop: CASGPYSANTEAFF. The CDR3 DNA is TGTGCCAGCGGACCCTATTCGGCGAACACTGAAGCTTTCTTT.

CDR3 loop: CASSERGGINTEAFF. The CDR3 coding sequence is TGTGCCAGCAGTGAAAGGGGAGGGATAAACACTGAAGCTTTCTTT. The chain couples TRBV6-1 to TRBJ1-1; possibly TRBD1 for D (5 bases). CDR3 length: 15 residues. Germline CDR1 MNHNS, CDR2 SASEGT. Trimming left V 2 bases short and J 2 bases short, with 12 bases between.

The genes are TRBV30 and TRBJ2-1; D remains unclear. The CDR3 spans 12 residues. Trimming pared 2 bases from V and 4 bases from J, leaving 6 bases between. Germline V CDR1 and CDR2: GTSNPN, SVGIG (reference sequence). CDR3 loop: CAWSTSYNEQFF. In DNA, the CDR3 is TGTGCCTGGAGTACAAGTTACAATGAGCAGTTCTTC.

The CDR3 bases are TGTGCCAGCAGTTACCGGGACAGGGGAAACTACGAGCAGTACTTC. Protein sequence: CASSYRDRGNYEQYF. This chain joins TRBV6-5 and TRBJ2-7; 10 bases fit TRBD1. With 2 bases clipped from V and 3 bases from J, the junction kept 4 bases outside the gene matches. The germline V gene encodes CDR1 MNHEY and CDR2 SVGAGI. This CDR3 has 15 amino acids.

CDR3 in amino acids: CASSRGWDNNQPQHF. As DNA, the CDR3 is TGTGCCAGCAGCCGGGGGTGGGATAACAATCAGCCCCAGCATTTT. V usage is TRBV5-6 and J usage is TRBJ1-5; D may be TRBD1 (5 bases). Germline CDR1 SGHDT, CDR2 YYEEEE. The CDR3 totals 15 residues. Between the trimmed V and J ends, which lost 4 bases and 3 bases, there was a span of 14 bases. The full variable domain, in which reference TRBV5-6 and TRBJ1-5 provide the parts outside the CDR3, is DAGVTQSPTHLIKTRGQQVTLRCSPKSGHDTVSWYQQALGQGPQFIFQYYEEEERQRGNFPDRFSGHQFPNYSSELNVNALLLGDSALYLCASSRGWDNNQPQHFGDGTRLSIL.